The 27 T cell receptor beta chains reported below all come from one sample, sequenced in a study of cytomegalovirus exposure and HLA in healthy donors. Both 60 Vbeta primers and 13 Jbeta primers went into the PCR. The method was immunoSEQ multiplex PCR; TCRdb's version includes in-frame clones alone and lacks a portion of them. This table has 100,000 to 150,000 clones, 74% appearing once. Specimen: PBMCs. The receptors come from a man aged 40-49 years in good health and CMV-seropositive.

This clone has more than one count but fewer than ten. The chain combines TRBV10-1 with TRBJ2-3; no definite D call. CDR3 length: 13 residues. The germline V and J ends were trimmed by 3 bases and 8 bases, with 12 bases remaining between them. Germline V gives CDR1 WNHNN, CDR2 SYGVQD (reference sequence). CDR3 protein: CASSEDYASTQYF. DNA for the CDR3: TGCGCCAGCAGTGAAGATTACGCGTCTACGCAGTATTTT.

This sequence joins TRBV14 and TRBJ2-5; D unclear. CDR3 length: 15 amino acids. Trimming took off 0 bases at V and 4 bases at J, with 12 bases between the two ends. CDR1 and CDR2 from the germline V gene are SGHDN and FVKESK. The CDR3: CASSQDRNSRETQYF. The CDR3 DNA reads TGTGCCAGCAGCCAAGATAGGAATAGCAGAGAGACCCAGTACTTC.

The rearrangement uses TRBV7-9 and TRBJ1-2, with 8 positions matching TRBD1. The CDR3 sequence is 17 residues long. J was trimmed by 0 bases and V by 3 bases; bases with no gene match: 9. Germline V lookup: CDR1 SEHNR, CDR2 FQNEAQ (reference sequence). The CDR3 sequence is CASSFRTGRNTNYGYTF. CDR3 DNA sequence: TGTGCCAGCAGCTTCCGGACAGGGCGGAACACTAACTATGGCTACACCTTC.

The table lists this clone with a count of one. The J gene is TRBJ1-1, the V gene TRBV19; D not resolved. The CDR3 length is 15 residues. The V end was cut by 1 base, the J end by 0 bases, with 9 bases between. Germline V CDR1 and CDR2: LNHDA, SQIVND (reference sequence). The CDR3 is CASSIGPDMNTEAFF. As DNA, the CDR3 is TGTGCCAGTAGTATAGGCCCCGACATGAACACTGAAGCTTTCTTT. Full variable domain (outside the CDR3, taken from reference TRBV19 and TRBJ1-1): DGGITQSPKYLFRKEGQNVTLSCEQNLNHDAMYWYRQDPGQGLRLIYYSQIVNDFQKGDIAEGYSVSREKKESFPLTVTSAQKNPTAFYLCASSIGPDMNTEAFFGQGTRLTVV.

V and J are TRBV14 and TRBJ2-7; 7 bases are shared with TRBD2. Germline loops: CDR1 SGHDN, CDR2 FVKESK. This CDR3 is built from 15 residues. V was clipped by 0 bases and J by 0 bases; unmatched bases: 2. The CDR3 region is CASSQEAGSSYEQYF. The CDR3 nucleotides read TGTGCCAGCAGCCAAGAAGCGGGGAGCTCCTACGAGCAGTACTTC.

V is TRBV28 and J is TRBJ1-4; 9 nucleotides align to TRBD1. This CDR3 is 17 amino acids long. The germline CDR1 and CDR2 sequences are MDHEN and SYDVKM. V gave up 5 bases and J gave up 0 bases; unmatched junction bases: 7. The CDR3 loop is CASSAWTGDATNEKLFF. The CDR3 DNA reads as TGTGCCAGCAGTGCTTGGACAGGGGACGCAACTAATGAAAAACTGTTTTTT. Based on the CDR3 plus reference TRBV28 and TRBJ1-4, the full variable domain is DVKVTQSSRYLVKRTGEKVFLECVQDMDHENMFWYRQDPGLGLRLIYFSYDVKMKEKGDIPEGYSVSREKKERFSLILESASTNQTSMYLCASSAWTGDATNEKLFFGSGTQLSVL.

The gene calls are TRBV4-2 and TRBJ2-3; D is unclear. Germline V gene lookup returns CDR1 LGHNA and CDR2 YNFKEQ. Trimming pared 1 base from V and 0 bases from J, leaving 8 bases between. This CDR3 comprises 15 residues. This CDR3 is CASSQVSSSTDTQYF. The CDR3 DNA reads TGTGCCAGCAGCCAAGTTTCGTCTAGCACAGATACGCAGTATTTT.

The chain carries TRBV11-2 and TRBJ2-2, with D perhaps TRBD2 (7 bases). The germline V gene encodes CDR1 SGHAT and CDR2 FQNNGV. The ends were cut back, 3 bases at V and 5 bases at J, with 16 bases in the middle. The CDR3 is made up of 16 amino acids. The CDR3 loop reads CASSFRGAGLTGELFF. CDR3 coding DNA: TGTGCCAGCAGCTTTCGGGGGGCGGGGTTAACCGGGGAGCTGTTTTTT.

This clone was recorded a few times. This rearrangement joins TRBV6-1 to TRBJ2-7; TRBD1 matches at 7 bases. V trimming: 0 bases; J trimming: 3 bases; junction bases outside the gene matches: 5. CDR1 and CDR2 (germline): MNHNS, SASEGT. The CDR3 spans 15 residues. CDR3 protein: CASSEARGSYYEQYF. Here the CDR3 DNA reads TGTGCCAGCAGTGAAGCCAGGGGGTCCTACTACGAGCAGTACTTC.

The rearrangement uses TRBV2 and TRBJ1-1; TRBD1 is a possible D gene (6 bases). There are 14 residues in the CDR3. The germline V and J ends were trimmed by 3 bases and 6 bases, with 14 bases remaining between them. In germline, CDR1 is SNHLY, CDR2 FYNNEI. The CDR3 DNA follows: TGTGCCAGCAGTGATGAACGGGACATTCCTGAAGCTTTCTTT. Its translation: CASSDERDIPEAFF.

V usage is TRBV5-5 and J usage is TRBJ2-3, with D maybe TRBD1 (6 bases). The ends were cut back, 4 bases at V and 4 bases at J, with 16 bases in the middle. CDR3 length: 15 residues. From germline, CDR1 is SGHKS and CDR2 YYEKEE (reference sequence). As DNA, the CDR3 is TGTGCCAGCAGCCCAGGGCCCGCAGGGGCAGATACGCAGTATTTT. Residues: CASSPGPAGADTQYF.

This clone has more than one count but fewer than ten. The chain employs TRBV19 and TRBJ2-3; 9 positions agree with TRBD2. CDR3 size: 16 residues. Germline V gene sequence: CDR1 LNHDA, CDR2 SQIVND (reference sequence). The J segment lost 1 base and the V segment lost 4 bases, leaving 6 bases of the junction unmatched. The CDR3 loop reads CASSTSGTSRTDTQYF. CDR3 nucleotide sequence: TGTGCCAGTAGTACCTCCGGGACTAGCCGCACAGATACGCAGTATTTT.

This chain uses TRBV28 with TRBJ1-1; 7 nucleotides line up with TRBD1. The CDR3 spans 13 residues. CDR1 and CDR2 from the germline V gene are MDHEN and SYDVKM. V shed 4 bases, J shed 5 bases, and the junction held 4 bases outside the gene matches. CDR3 coding DNA: TGTGCCAGCAGTTCACAGGGGTGGACTGAAGCTTTCTTT. Translation gives CASSSQGWTEAFF.

V gene TRBV19 combines with J gene TRBJ1-1, with TRBD1 as a possible D gene (5 bases). This CDR3 region has 14 residues. Trimming shortened V by 6 bases and J by 0 bases, and 11 bases separated the two germline ends. Germline-derived CDR1 and CDR2 are LNHDA and SQIVND (reference sequence). The DNA of the CDR3 is TGTGCCAGTAGAACGACAGCCCTGAACACTGAAGCTTTCTTT. Translating gives CASRTTALNTEAFF.

The J gene is TRBJ2-5, the V gene TRBV25-1, with 12 bases matching TRBD1. With 4 bases clipped from V and 5 bases from J, the junction kept 8 bases outside the gene matches. This CDR3 is 16 amino acids long. Germline assignment: CDR1 MGHDK and CDR2 SYGVNS. The CDR3 loop is CASSGRDRGLRETQYF. CDR3 DNA: TGTGCCAGCAGTGGCCGGGACAGGGGGCTTCGGGAGACCCAGTACTTC.

The gene calls are TRBV5-5 and TRBJ1-4; D call uncertain. The germline V gene has CDR1 SGHKS and CDR2 YYEKEE (reference sequence). V shed 4 bases and J shed 8 bases, with 12 bases lying between them. The CDR3 totals 13 residues. CDR3 DNA sequence: TGTGCCAGCAGCCCGTTTACGGAGGAAAAACTGTTTTTT. It specifies CASSPFTEEKLFF.

V usage is TRBV6-5 and J usage is TRBJ2-7, with 12 bases that match TRBD2. V lost 7 bases to trimming and J lost 7 bases; unmatched junction nucleotides: 8. Germline assignment: CDR1 MNHEY and CDR2 SVGAGI. The CDR3 spans 14 residues. The CDR3 region has the DNA TGTGCCAGCACCCGACTAGCGGGAGTGGGTGAGCAGTACTTC. Translating gives CASTRLAGVGEQYF.

The gene calls are TRBV19 and TRBJ1-4; 9 bases fit TRBD1. V lost 5 bases, J lost 6 bases, and 16 bases stayed unmatched. The CDR3 is 18 residues long. The germline CDR1 and CDR2 sequences are LNHDA and SQIVND (reference sequence). The CDR3 here is CASSPGRGQGWFDEKLFF. CDR3 DNA: TGTGCCAGTAGTCCTGGGAGGGGACAGGGTTGGTTCGATGAAAAACTGTTTTTT.

This chain joins TRBV4-3 and TRBJ2-7; D gene uncertain. This CDR3 has 13 amino acids. Trimming left V 1 base short and J 6 bases short, with 10 bases between. Germline CDR1 reads LGHNA; CDR2 reads YSLEER. Here the CDR3 DNA reads TGCGCCAGCAGCCAAGGGTCCTTCGGCGAGCAGTACTTC. Translation gives CASSQGSFGEQYF.

The chain has TRBV4-2 and TRBJ2-7; D possibly corresponds to TRBD1 (6 bases). The V gene's germline CDR1 is LGHNA and CDR2 YNFKEQ. Between the trimmed V and J ends, which lost 0 bases and 3 bases, there was a span of 9 bases. The CDR3 covers 14 residues. The chain's CDR3 is CASSQDPDSYEQYF. CDR3 sequence (DNA): TGTGCCAGCAGCCAAGACCCGGACAGCTACGAGCAGTACTTC.

This clone has only one observation. Within the sample, other DNA sequences also encode this same CDR3. The rearrangement links TRBV30 to TRBJ2-7; 7 positions match TRBD2. CDR1 GTSNPN and CDR2 SVGIG come from the germline V gene (reference sequence). This CDR3 has 12 residues. V was pared by 0 bases and J by 4 bases, with 0 bases of the junction left unmatched. CDR3 region: CAWSVGGYEQYF. The CDR3 DNA is TGTGCCTGGAGTGTCGGGGGGTACGAGCAGTACTTC.

About this clone itself: One end of the junction fails to match germline, which may point to a read error. The same CDR3 arises from other DNA sequences in this sample as well. The chain uses TRBV6-5 and TRBJ1-4; 8 nucleotides line up with TRBD1. The CDR3 covers 12 residues. The V gene's germline CDR1 is MNHEY and CDR2 SVGAGI. As DNA, the CDR3 is TGCGCCAGCAGTCCACAGGGGGGTAAACTGTTTTTT. Its translation: CASSPQGGKLFF.

The chain is built from TRBV19 and TRBJ2-5; TRBD1 is a possible D gene (6 bases). The germline V and J ends were trimmed by 3 bases and 2 bases, with 16 bases remaining between them. Germline CDR1 reads LNHDA; CDR2 reads SQIVND (reference sequence). The CDR3 has 16 amino acids. The CDR3 DNA follows: TGTGCCAGTAGTATTAGGCTCCAGGGGAATCAAGAGACCCAGTACTTC. It translates to CASSIRLQGNQETQYF.

This clone has a single count. The CDR3 nucleotides are TGTGCCAGCAGCGCCAGACAGGGGGCAACGTATGGCTACACCTTC. Translation: CASSARQGATYGYTF. This chain links TRBV11-1 with TRBJ1-2, with 10 bases identical to TRBD1. The germline gives CDR1 SGHAT, CDR2 FQDESV (reference sequence). V shed 5 bases and J 5 bases; nucleotides not matched to a gene: 8. The CDR3 is made up of 15 amino acids.

This clone was counted a few times. The J gene is TRBJ1-2, the V gene TRBV5-6; the D is unclear. Deletions cut 0 bases from V and 4 bases from J, with 7 bases between. The CDR3 extends over 13 amino acids. CDR1 and CDR2 (germline): SGHDT, YYEEEE. CDR3 DNA: TGTGCCAGCAGCTTGGGAGGGAGCTATGGCTACACCTTC. Protein sequence: CASSLGGSYGYTF.

The chain carries TRBV6-5 and TRBJ1-2; 7 positions agree with TRBD1. Germline-derived CDR1 and CDR2 are MNHEY and SVGAGI. This CDR3 is 14 amino acids long. Trimming cost V 3 bases and J 4 bases; bases outside gene matches: 5. CDR3 nucleotide sequence: TGTGCCAGCAGTTATCGAGGGGGCAGCTATGGCTACACCTTC. It codes for CASSYRGGSYGYTF.

The rearrangement links TRBV6-5 to TRBJ2-7; tentative D call: TRBD2 (6 bases). The CDR3 has 14 amino acids. Germline lookup yields CDR1 MNHEY and CDR2 SVGAGI. Trimming cost V 6 bases and J 2 bases, with 14 bases left between them. The CDR3 nucleotides read TGTGCCAGCAGGAGGGACTCAGGCCCCTACGAGCAGTACTTC. This translates into CASRRDSGPYEQYF.